The 7 T cell receptor beta chains in this list originate from one sample, sequenced in a study of cytomegalovirus exposure and HLA in healthy donors. 60 Vbeta and 13 Jbeta primers were used in PCR. Clones were read by immunoSEQ multiplex PCR, and TCRdb kept only the in-frame ones, dropping some. The sample holds about 82,000 clones; roughly 80% are singletons and the top ten take 6.2%. Source material: PBMCs. These receptors originate from a woman in her fifties or sixties in good health and CMV-seropositive.

The J gene is TRBJ1-4, the V gene TRBV6-1, with D unresolved. The length of the CDR3 is 15 residues. CDR1 MNHNS and CDR2 SASEGT come from the germline V gene. V was clipped by 4 bases and J by 4 bases, with 13 bases between them. CDR3 amino acids: CASSGRALFNEKLFF. DNA for the CDR3: TGTGCCAGCAGTGGGCGGGCCTTATTTAATGAAAAACTGTTTTTT.

The chain is built from TRBV12-2 and TRBJ2-7; the DNA was not used to check the table's D call, TRBD1. TRBV12-2 is listed as a pseudogene. The CDR3 has 14 residues. This CDR3 is CASRPDRRGYEQYF. In DNA, the CDR3 is TGTGCAAGTCGCCCGGACAGGAGAGGTTACGAGCAGTACTTC.

The genes are TRBV27 and TRBJ2-5, with D possibly TRBD2 on 6 matching bases. Germline CDR1 MNHEY, CDR2 SMNVEV (reference sequence). The CDR3 sequence is 14 residues long. V was clipped by 1 base and J by 5 bases, with 11 bases between them. The CDR3 sequence: CASSLYGSGETQYF. DNA of the CDR3: TGTGCCAGCAGTTTATACGGGAGTGGGGAGACCCAGTACTTC.

The DNA for the CDR3 is TGTGCCAGCAGCTGGAGCATGAACACTGAAGCTTTCTTT. Translating it yields CASSWSMNTEAFF. This chain uses TRBV11-3 with TRBJ1-1; D gene uncertain. Trimming removed 4 bases at V and 0 bases at J, with 6 bases between. Looked up from germline, CDR1 is SGHNT and CDR2 is YENEEA. The CDR3 contains 13 residues.

The chain employs TRBV10-2 and TRBJ2-7; possibly TRBD2 for D (5 bases). Germline lookup yields CDR1 WSHSY and CDR2 SAAADI. Trimming took 6 bases from V and 1 from J, leaving 13 bases between them. This CDR3 has 14 amino acids. This chain's CDR3 is CASSAGGRSYEQYF. In DNA form, the CDR3 reads TGCGCCAGCAGCGCCGGAGGCAGATCCTACGAGCAGTACTTC.

This clone was counted once. V gene TRBV6-1 combines with J gene TRBJ2-1; D unclear. V lost 4 bases to trimming and J lost 5 bases, with 6 bases between them. The CDR3 totals 12 residues. CDR1 is MNHNS and CDR2 is SASEGT in the germline V gene. CDR3 in DNA: TGTGCCAGCAGTGCCACAGACAATGAGCAGTTCTTC. Encoded protein: CASSATDNEQFF.

This chain uses TRBV5-1 with TRBJ1-4; D perhaps matches TRBD1 (5 bases). The CDR3 covers 14 residues. CDR1 SGHRS and CDR2 YFSETQ come from the germline V gene. Trimming pared 4 bases from V and 3 bases from J, leaving 10 bases between. The DNA of the CDR3 is TGCGCCAGCAGCGGGGGGGGATCTAATGAAAAACTGTTTTTT. Its translation: CASSGGGSNEKLFF.